The sequence of this T cell receptor (beta chain) was determined in a study of shared clonotypes between healthy human individuals. In this sample, this clone turned up a few times. The antigen is undetermined. Each donor was a Caucasian adult residing in Nashville, Tennessee. Regarding the study as a whole: It was the non-shared clonotypes that had lower generation probabilities than clonotypes shared by all four donors. About 4.5% of naive CD4 clonotypes were common to a handful of donors.

Running of the assay took place at deep level. The table came from immunoSEQ multiplex PCR; TCRdb's copy has only in-frame clones and leaves some out. The repertoire consists of over a million clones, with around 97% occurring once and the leading ten covering 1.2%. With 2 bases removed from V and 6 bases from J, the gap between germline ends came to 7 bases. The CDR3 length is 13 residues. CDR1 is KGHSH and CDR2 is LQKENI in the germline V gene. The sample taken for sequencing was naive CD4+ T cells sorted from blood. Subset: CD45RA+ positively selected. The source is a young man in good health. The chain is built from TRBV18 and TRBJ1-4; tentatively, D is TRBD1 (5 bases). The CDR3 sequence is CASSPGADEKLFF. CDR3 DNA: TGTGCCAGCTCACCAGGGGCCGATGAAAAACTGTTTTTT. The whole variable domain, remainder taken from reference TRBV18 and TRBJ1-4, is NAGVMQNPRHLVRRRGQEARLRCSPMKGHSHVYWYRQLPEEGLKFMVYLQKENIIDESGMPKERFSAEFPKEGPSILRIQQVVRGDSAAYFCASSPGADEKLFFGSGTQLSVL.